This T cell receptor beta chain was identified during a study of blood T cells in healthy people across ages. This clonotype was counted only a few times. PCR was performed a second time for about 7 to 12 cycles using a sample-barcoded 5' primer and a J-beta primer mix. TCRdb ran MiXCR on the 5' RACE reads and lists one entry per CDR3 protein. The sample holds about 510,000 distinct CDR3 sequences, 25% to 35% seen once. The CDR3 loop spans 18 amino acids. The sample was also reused in another study, on T cells of mothers and their children. That source adds: The sample comes from nine or ten healthy Caucasian donors: mothers and children. Every mother supplied over 9 million TCR beta CDR3 reads and every child some 3 million.

The chain couples TRBV21-1 to TRBJ1-3. TRBV21-1 is an annotated pseudogene. Sequenced sample: blood. The source of this sequence is a boy between 2 and 10 years old in good health. CDR3 region: CASSKGIAKGSSGNTIYF. CDR3 in DNA: TGTGCCAGCAGCAAAGGAATCGCAAAGGGGAGCTCTGGAAACACCATATATTTT.